Listed below are T cell receptor beta chains from one sample, sequenced in a study of blood T cell repertoires in COVID-19. The table came from immunoSEQ multiplex PCR; TCRdb's copy has only in-frame clones and leaves some out. Of about 60,000 clones listed, approximately 80% were seen once; the top ten hold 5% to 7.5%. Material for sequencing was peripheral blood. The source of these receptors is a man aged 55 to 69 with acute or convalescent COVID-19. Both conserved end residues are part of each CDR3. The D gene is left open where the match is weak. Clone size is stated in some rows and not others, as once, few, many or a class when expanded.

size: -; J: TRBJ2-5; V: TRBV3-1/TRBV3-2; D: -; DNA: TGTGCCAGCAGCCAAAGCCAGCGGGAGACCCAGTACTTC; CDR3: CASSQSQRETQYF
size: once; J: TRBJ2-1; V: TRBV7-2; D: TRBD2; DNA: TGTGCCAGCAGCCCACGGACTAGCGGGGGAGAAGGCAATGAGCAGTTCTTC; CDR3: CASSPRTSGGEGNEQFF
size: once; J: TRBJ2-2; V: TRBV11-3; D: TRBD2; DNA: TGTGCCAGCTTGAGCGGGAGTAACACCGGGGAGCTGTTTTTT; CDR3: CASLSGSNTGELFF
size: -; J: TRBJ2-2; V: TRBV6-5; D: TRBD1; DNA: TGTGCCAGCGCCCTGGGACAGGGCCCCGGGGAGCTGTTTTTT; CDR3: CASALGQGPGELFF
size: few; J: TRBJ2-1; V: TRBV20-1; D: TRBD1; DNA: TGCAGTGCTAGTGATTGGAACAGGGGGAATGAGCAGTTCTTC; CDR3: CSASDWNRGNEQFF
size: -; J: TRBJ1-2; V: TRBV11-2; D: -; DNA: TGTGCCACCCCGGGGGAGTATGGCTACACCTTC; CDR3: CATPGEYGYTF
size: -; J: TRBJ2-1; V: TRBV5-4; D: TRBD2; DNA: TGTGCCAGCAGCTTGCGCGGGGGGGACTACAATGAGCAGTTCTTC; CDR3: CASSLRGGDYNEQFF
size: -; J: TRBJ2-1; V: TRBV11-3; D: -; DNA: TGTGCCAGCAGCTTTTTAGTCTCCTACAATGAGCAGTTCTTC; CDR3: CASSFLVSYNEQFF
size: -; J: TRBJ1-2; V: TRBV2; D: TRBD1; DNA: TGTGCCAGCAGTTCCCCGGGACAGGGTAACTATGGCTACACCTTC; CDR3: CASSSPGQGNYGYTF
size: -; J: TRBJ2-4; V: TRBV7-2; D: TRBD2; DNA: TGTGCCAGCAGTGCCTCGGGAGGTTCCAACATTCAGTACTTC; CDR3: CASSASGGSNIQYF
size: -; J: TRBJ1-3; V: TRBV2; D: TRBD1; DNA: TGTGCCAGCAGGGTCGGGACAGCGAGCTCTGGAAACACCATATATTTT; CDR3: CASRVGTASSGNTIYF
size: -; J: TRBJ2-5; V: TRBV7-6; D: -; DNA: TGTGCCAGCAGCGGGGCCGACCAAGAGACCCAGTACTTC; CDR3: CASSGADQETQYF
size: once; J: TRBJ2-3; V: TRBV7-8; D: TRBD1; DNA: TGTGCCAGCAGATCACAGGGGTCCCCCACAGATACGCAGTATTTT; CDR3: CASRSQGSPTDTQYF
size: many; J: TRBJ2-3; V: TRBV6-2/TRBV6-3; D: -; DNA: TGTGCCAGCAGTTACTCGAGGGATACGCAGTATTTT; CDR3: CASSYSRDTQYF
size: -; J: TRBJ2-3; V: TRBV4-2; D: -; DNA: TGTGCCAGCAGCCCCCAATTCACAGATACGCAGTATTTT; CDR3: CASSPQFTDTQYF
size: -; J: TRBJ1-5; V: TRBV10-3; D: TRBD1; DNA: TGTGCCATCAGTGAGTCCGGGGGACAGGGAAGAATCAGTACCCAGCATTTT; CDR3: CAISESGGQGRISTQHF
size: -; J: TRBJ2-2; V: TRBV27; D: -; DNA: TGTGCCAGCAGTGTGGACTTTCACCAAGCGAACACCGGGGAGCTGTTTTTT; CDR3: CASSVDFHQANTGELFF
size: -; J: TRBJ2-3; V: TRBV5-1; D: TRBD1; DNA: TGCGCCAGCAGCCTGGGACAGGGGGTCTCCACAGATACGCAGTATTTT; CDR3: CASSLGQGVSTDTQYF
size: -; J: TRBJ1-5; V: TRBV4-1; D: -; DNA: TGCGCCAGCAGCCAAGAAACAGGGAGGGTCAATCAGCCCCAGCATTTT; CDR3: CASSQETGRVNQPQHF
size: -; J: TRBJ2-1; V: TRBV4-3; D: TRBD1; DNA: TGCGCCAGCAGCCAAGATTGGGCCCCGGGACAGCGGAACAATGAGCAGTTCTTC; CDR3: CASSQDWAPGQRNNEQFF
size: -; J: TRBJ2-5; V: TRBV7-6; D: TRBD1; DNA: TGTGCCAGCAGCCGAACAACCGGGACAGGTACAGAGACCCAGTACTTC; CDR3: CASSRTTGTGTETQYF
size: -; J: TRBJ1-1; V: TRBV30; D: -; DNA: TGTGCCTGGAGTGTTGGTTTCGGAGGTACTGAAGCTTTCTTT; CDR3: CAWSVGFGGTEAFF
size: -; J: TRBJ1-3; V: TRBV9; D: -; DNA: TGTGCCAGCAGCGTCGGGACACACTCTGGAAACACCATATATTTT; CDR3: CASSVGTHSGNTIYF
size: -; J: TRBJ2-1; V: TRBV30; D: TRBD2; DNA: TGTGCCGCGAGCGGGGGGGCCTACAATGAGCAGTTCTTC; CDR3: CAASGGAYNEQFF
size: -; J: TRBJ1-2; V: TRBV14; D: TRBD1; DNA: TGTGCCAGCAGCCCCAAGACAGGGTTTGGCTACACCTTC; CDR3: CASSPKTGFGYTF
size: -; J: TRBJ1-4; V: TRBV7-9; D: TRBD1; DNA: TGTGCCAGCAGCGGCCGGGACAGGGCCCTTAATGAAAAACTGTTTTTT; CDR3: CASSGRDRALNEKLFF
size: -; J: TRBJ1-4; V: TRBV6-5; D: TRBD1; DNA: TGTGCCAGCAGTTACCAGGGGGCAACTAATGAAAAACTGTTTTTT; CDR3: CASSYQGATNEKLFF
size: few; J: TRBJ1-5; V: TRBV4-2; D: -; DNA: TGTGCCAGCAGCCAAGAAAATAGGGGCGCGGGCAATCAGCCCCAGCATTTT; CDR3: CASSQENRGAGNQPQHF
size: -; J: TRBJ1-1; V: TRBV30; D: -; DNA: TGTGCCTGGAAGGAGGCAGGAGTTTTGAACACTGAAGCTTTCTTT; CDR3: CAWKEAGVLNTEAFF
size: -; J: TRBJ1-2; V: TRBV21-1; D: -; DNA: TGTGCCAGCAGCTTGGCGGGGGGCGCCCGCTATGGCTACACCTTC; CDR3: CASSLAGGARYGYTF
size: few; J: TRBJ1-1; V: TRBV3-1/TRBV3-2; D: -; DNA: TGTGCCAGCAGCCAATCCGGACTCTTGCGGGCTTTCTTT; CDR3: CASSQSGLLRAFF
size: -; J: TRBJ1-2; V: TRBV5-6; D: -; DNA: TGTGCCAGCAGCCCACCGGAGCTCTATGGCTACACCTTC; CDR3: CASSPPELYGYTF
size: -; J: TRBJ1-2; V: TRBV6-2/TRBV6-3; D: TRBD1; DNA: TGTGCCAGCAGCACAACCGGGACAGACTATGGCTACACCTTC; CDR3: CASSTTGTDYGYTF
size: few; J: TRBJ2-3; V: TRBV19; D: -; DNA: TGTGCCAGTAGTATCGACAGTTATACGCAGTATTTT; CDR3: CASSIDSYTQYF
size: -; J: TRBJ1-1; V: TRBV2; D: TRBD1; DNA: TGTGCCAGCAGCCCAGACAGGGGATTACGCACTGAAGCTTTCTTT; CDR3: CASSPDRGLRTEAFF
size: -; J: TRBJ2-7; V: TRBV9; D: TRBD1; DNA: TGTGCCAGCAGCGGGGGACAGGGTGTCCACGAGCAGTACTTC; CDR3: CASSGGQGVHEQYF
size: -; J: TRBJ2-3; V: TRBV6-5; D: TRBD2; DNA: TGTGCCAGCAGGCACTCGCGGGGGGGCCTGAATACGCAGTATTTT; CDR3: CASRHSRGGLNTQYF
size: once; J: TRBJ2-5; V: TRBV4-1; D: -; DNA: TGCGCCAGCAGCCAAGATCGCTGGCAGCAAGAGACTCAGTACTTC; CDR3: CASSQDRWQQETQYF
size: -; J: TRBJ2-4; V: TRBV20-1; D: -; DNA: TGCAGCGCGAGTGGGCGTTTTGGAGTAACCAAAAACATTCAGTACTTC; CDR3: CSASGRFGVTKNIQYF
size: -; J: TRBJ2-3; V: TRBV27; D: -; DNA: TGTGCCAGCAGTTTGGAGGGGCTCGGCACAGATACGCAGTATTTT; CDR3: CASSLEGLGTDTQYF
size: -; J: TRBJ1-1; V: TRBV11-3; D: -; DNA: TGTGCCAGCCGCGGACAGAACACTGAAGCTTTCTTT; CDR3: CASRGQNTEAFF
size: -; J: TRBJ1-1; V: TRBV6-6; D: -; DNA: TGTGCCAGCTCCGTCCTGAACACTGAAGCTTTCTTT; CDR3: CASSVLNTEAFF